One T cell receptor beta chain is described in this entry. Its antigen is currently not known. No base quality information exists; no much larger clone differs at one position. The CDR3 regions of human TCRbeta chains were analyzed by immunosequencing. On the study's bioinformatics: TCRs in the repertoires were compared against a reference library of SARS-CoV-2-specific TCRs that had been generated with the MIRA antigen-specificity platform. Breadth meant the fraction of unique TCRs that were SARS-CoV-2-associated, whereas depth meant the fraction of total T cells that were SARS-CoV-2-associated. Using the MIRA data, every spike-specific TCR was mapped to the spike region that the TCR reacted to and assigned to either a CD4 or a CD8 class. Log10-transformed breadth and depth values were compared by one-way ANOVA with Sidak's multiple comparisons tests. TCRdb retrieved this table from immuneACCESS and kept in-frame rearrangements only. Not all clones are present; in checked studies, unresolved V genes account for under half, and no reason is known for the remainder. For V, J and clone size, that table is used; D and trimming come from the DNA. This sample lists about 150,000 clones; 80% to 95% were detected once. Jointly, the top ten make up roughly 2.3% of the sample.

What this sample's time point label stands for: baseline before first vaccination. Samples from vaccinated people were obtained from the UK trials COV001 and COV002, which included a single-blind randomized controlled phase 2/3 trial of AZD1222 (ChAdOx1 nCoV-19) in healthy adults. For TCRbeta chain sequencing, PBMC samples from trial participants were taken at day 0 and at day 28 after the second dose. The record originates from a study of T cell responses to AZD1222 COVID-19 vaccine (dated by TCRdb to 2020 to 2023). Some background on the complete study: AZD1222 recipients given second doses at about 4 weeks or at about 12 weeks were pooled, since spike-specific TCR depth and breadth were not found to differ between the two schedules. TCR sequencing covered 233 trial participants: 207 given two doses of AZD1222 and 26 given two doses of MenACWY control vaccine. Trial participants were enrolled by age into 18-55, 56-69 and 70-plus year subgroups, with 148, 28 and 57 TCR-sequenced participants respectively. Overall results and qualifications from the work: Only five or six AZD1222 recipients were SARS-CoV-2 seropositive at baseline, limiting conclusions about previously exposed vaccinees. After two AZD1222 doses, spike-specific TCR breadth and depth were significantly higher than at day 0 and than in MenACWY recipients. The 56-69-year group was small, and its depth increase did not reach significance, likely because of low power. Vaccine-associated CD4 TCRs spanned the whole spike protein, with dominant responses in regions 160-218 and 743-854. Because no samples from the day 14 peak response were available, repertoires could be characterized only after the peak T cell response. Participants were mostly white British and included more females than males, and it was suggested by the authors that clonal diversity may have been underestimated. Nearly half of unique spike-specific TCRs reportedly recognized epitopes outside regions mutated in the B.1.351 and B.1.1.7 variants.

The specimen was peripheral blood, collected on day 0 of AZD1222 vaccination. This TCR was sampled from an adult in good health.

The DNA sequence reads TGTGCCAGCAGCCAAGAAATAGGGTTATGGTCACCCCTCCACTTT. This translates into CASSQEIGLWSPLHF. The rearrangement combines TRBV14 with TRBJ1-6; the D gene lacks a confident call. V is cut by 0 bases and J by 10 bases, and the space between the germline ends is 13 bases. The CDR3 sequence holds 15 residues, the cysteine and phenylalanine included. Here the CDR3 DNA is all that survives: 45 bases in frame from base 1. The germline V gene specifies SGHDN as CDR1 and FVKESK as CDR2.